A single sample is the source of the 12 T cell receptor beta chains below, sequenced in a study of cytomegalovirus exposure and HLA in healthy donors. TCRdb's table, derived via immunoSEQ multiplex PCR, lists solely in-frame clones and lacks some. The table has over 200,000 clones, approximately 86% seen once. Specimen: PBMCs. The receptor set was obtained from a woman between 18 and 30 years old in good health and CMV-seronegative.

This clone was seen once. The chain has TRBV30 and TRBJ2-7, with TRBD1 matching over 9 bases. Germline values: CDR1 GTSNPN, CDR2 SVGIG (reference sequence). The CDR3 has 16 amino acids. J lost 1 base, V lost 3 bases, and 10 bases had no gene match. CDR3: CAWSVPLGTGSYEQYF. In DNA form, the CDR3 reads TGTGCCTGGAGCGTACCCTTGGGGACAGGGTCCTACGAGCAGTACTTC.

V is TRBV15 and J is TRBJ1-1; D unclear. The CDR3 is 13 residues long. Trimming took 7 bases from V and 1 from J, leaving 10 bases between them. Germline CDR1 LNHNV, CDR2 YYDKDF (reference sequence). The CDR3 loop is CATTLDPNTEAFF. The DNA of the CDR3 is TGTGCCACCACCCTAGACCCGAACACTGAAGCTTTCTTT.

The rearrangement joins TRBV11-3 to TRBJ2-1, with 7 bases that match TRBD1. The J segment lost 5 bases and the V segment lost 8 bases, leaving 12 bases of the junction unmatched. CDR3 length equals 15 residues. Germline V lookup: CDR1 SGHNT, CDR2 YENEEA. The CDR3 loop is CASSPGQVLNNEQFF. The DNA of the CDR3 is TGTGCCAGCTCGCCCGGACAGGTATTGAACAATGAGCAGTTCTTC.

The V gene is TRBV28, the J gene TRBJ2-7, with 8 bases aligning to TRBD1. The germline V gene has CDR1 MDHEN and CDR2 SYDVKM. V was clipped by 3 bases and J by 2 bases; unmatched bases: 3. The CDR3 totals 14 residues. CDR3 in amino acids: CASSLGQAPYEQYF. Here the CDR3 DNA reads TGTGCCAGCAGTTTGGGACAGGCCCCCTACGAGCAGTACTTC.

The V gene is TRBV27, the J gene TRBJ2-7; tentatively, D is TRBD1 (5 bases). V was trimmed by 5 bases and J by 5 bases, leaving 19 bases between them. CDR3 length equals 15 residues. The germline gives CDR1 MNHEY, CDR2 SMNVEV (reference sequence). The CDR3 DNA reads TGTGCCAGCAGTACAGGTTCTTATTACGTGAACGAGCAGTACTTC. The encoded protein is CASSTGSYYVNEQYF.

The chain couples TRBV6-5 to TRBJ2-7; weak D call: TRBD1 (6 bases). V was cut by 4 bases and J by 0 bases, with 13 bases left in between. This CDR3 contains 15 residues. Germline assignment: CDR1 MNHEY and CDR2 SVGAGI. The CDR3 loop reads CASSSFGQSSYEQYF. Written as DNA, the CDR3 is TGTGCCAGCAGTTCGTTCGGACAGTCCTCCTACGAGCAGTACTTC.

This clone showed up just once. The CDR3 nucleotides are TGTGCCAGCAGCGCCCGGGGTTGGAATCAGCCCCAGCATTTT. This gives the protein CASSARGWNQPQHF. This rearrangement joins TRBV6-1 to TRBJ1-5; D gene unclear. The V gene's germline CDR1 is MNHNS and CDR2 SASEGT. Deletions cut 6 bases from V and 4 bases from J, with 13 bases between. The CDR3 has 14 residues.

This clone was seen a handful of times. The gene calls are TRBV4-3 and TRBJ2-2; 7 bases align to TRBD2. Germline CDR1 reads LGHNA; CDR2 reads YSLEER. V was clipped by 0 bases and J by 5 bases; unmatched bases: 9. CDR3 length equals 17 residues. The CDR3 region is CASSQDPAGDGTGELFF. The CDR3 nucleotides are TGCGCCAGCAGCCAAGATCCGGCGGGAGATGGGACCGGGGAGCTGTTTTTT.

This sequence joins TRBV7-2 and TRBJ2-7; possibly TRBD1 for D (5 bases). CDR3 length: 12 amino acids. V was shortened by 0 bases and J by 6 bases, with 6 bases between the two germline ends. The germline CDR1 and CDR2 sequences are SGHTA and FQGNSA. The CDR3 loop is CASSLAGLEQYF. The CDR3 coding sequence is TGTGCCAGCAGCTTAGCGGGGCTCGAGCAGTACTTC.

The J gene is TRBJ2-7, the V gene TRBV28, with TRBD1 identical over 7 bases. Unmatched junction bases numbered 5, after V lost 6 bases and J lost 6 bases. The CDR3 runs 12 residues. Germline CDR1 MDHEN, CDR2 SYDVKM. CDR3 bases: TGTGCCAGCAGGGGGTCAGGGGGCGAGCAGTACTTC. Translation: CASRGSGGEQYF.

The chain carries TRBV19 and TRBJ2-3; tentatively, D is TRBD2 (5 bases). The V end was cut by 0 bases, the J end by 4 bases, with 17 bases between. Germline CDR1 LNHDA, CDR2 SQIVND (reference sequence). The CDR3 is 17 amino acids. The CDR3 nucleotides read TGTGCCAGTAGTATAGATTCGTCGATGGTGCGGGCAGATACGCAGTATTTT. Translating it yields CASSIDSSMVRADTQYF. The full variable domain, in which reference TRBV19 and TRBJ2-3 provide the parts outside the CDR3, is DGGITQSPKYLFRKEGQNVTLSCEQNLNHDAMYWYRQDPGQGLRLIYYSQIVNDFQKGDIAEGYSVSREKKESFPLTVTSAQKNPTAFYLCASSIDSSMVRADTQYFGPGTRLTVL.

This clone was detected only once. The DNA of the CDR3 is TGTGCCAGTAGGTCGGGAAGCTCCTACGAGCAGTACTTC. Translated, it gives CASRSGSSYEQYF. J is TRBJ2-7 and V is TRBV28, with a weak D call TRBD2 (5 bases). Deletions cut 9 bases from V and 0 bases from J, with 12 bases between. CDR1 is MDHEN and CDR2 is SYDVKM in the germline V gene. The CDR3 spans 13 residues.